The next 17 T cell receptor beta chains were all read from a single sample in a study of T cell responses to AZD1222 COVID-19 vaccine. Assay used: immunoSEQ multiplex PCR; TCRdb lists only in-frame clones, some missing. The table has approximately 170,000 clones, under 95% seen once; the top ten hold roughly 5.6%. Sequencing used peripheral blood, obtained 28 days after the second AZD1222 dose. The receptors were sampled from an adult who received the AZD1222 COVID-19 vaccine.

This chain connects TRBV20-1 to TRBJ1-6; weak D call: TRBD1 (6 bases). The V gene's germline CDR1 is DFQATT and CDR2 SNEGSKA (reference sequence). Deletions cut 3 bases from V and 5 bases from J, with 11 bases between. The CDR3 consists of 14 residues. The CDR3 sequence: CSASRDTDNSPLHF. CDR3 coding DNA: TGCAGTGCTAGTAGGGACACAGATAATTCACCCCTCCACTTT.

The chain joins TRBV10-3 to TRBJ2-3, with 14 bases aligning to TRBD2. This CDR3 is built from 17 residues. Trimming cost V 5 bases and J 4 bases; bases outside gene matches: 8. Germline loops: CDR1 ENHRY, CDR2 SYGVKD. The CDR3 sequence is CAISPGLAGASADTQYF. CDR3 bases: TGTGCCATCAGTCCGGGACTAGCGGGAGCTTCGGCAGATACGCAGTATTTT.

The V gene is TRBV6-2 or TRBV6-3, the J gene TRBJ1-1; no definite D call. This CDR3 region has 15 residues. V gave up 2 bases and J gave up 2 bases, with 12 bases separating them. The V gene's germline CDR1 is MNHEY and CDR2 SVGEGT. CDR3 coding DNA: TGTGCCAGCAGTTACCGCCCAGCAGGAAACACTGAAGCTTTCTTT. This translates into CASSYRPAGNTEAFF.

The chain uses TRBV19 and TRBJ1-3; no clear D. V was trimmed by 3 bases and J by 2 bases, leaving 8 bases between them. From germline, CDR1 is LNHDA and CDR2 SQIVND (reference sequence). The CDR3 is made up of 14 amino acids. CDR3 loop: CASSINGAGNTIYF. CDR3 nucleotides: TGTGCCAGTAGTATCAACGGGGCTGGAAACACCATATATTTT.

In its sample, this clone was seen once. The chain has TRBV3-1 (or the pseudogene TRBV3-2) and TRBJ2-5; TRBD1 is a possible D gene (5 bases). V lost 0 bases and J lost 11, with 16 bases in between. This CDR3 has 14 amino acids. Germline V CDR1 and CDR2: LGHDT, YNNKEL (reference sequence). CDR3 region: CASSQDGYPRGQYF. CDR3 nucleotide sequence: TGTGCCAGCAGCCAAGATGGTTACCCAAGGGGACAGTACTTC.

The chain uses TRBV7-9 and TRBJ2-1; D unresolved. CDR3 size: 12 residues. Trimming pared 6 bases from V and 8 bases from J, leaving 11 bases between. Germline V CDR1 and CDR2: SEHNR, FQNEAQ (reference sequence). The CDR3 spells CASRSAMYEQFF. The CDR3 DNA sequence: TGTGCCAGCAGATCAGCTATGTATGAGCAGTTCTTC.

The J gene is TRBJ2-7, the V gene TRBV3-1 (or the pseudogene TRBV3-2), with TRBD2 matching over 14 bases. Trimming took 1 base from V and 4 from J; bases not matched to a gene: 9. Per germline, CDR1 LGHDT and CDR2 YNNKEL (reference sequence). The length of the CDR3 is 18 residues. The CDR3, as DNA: TGTGCCAGCAGCCAAGGTAACAGGGGGACTAGCGGGAGATACGAGCAGTACTTC. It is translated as CASSQGNRGTSGRYEQYF.

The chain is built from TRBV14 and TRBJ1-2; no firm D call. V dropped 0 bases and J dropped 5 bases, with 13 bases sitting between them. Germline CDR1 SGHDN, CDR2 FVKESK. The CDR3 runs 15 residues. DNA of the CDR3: TGTGCCAGCAGCCAAGAACGGGCCAATTTTTATGGCTACACCTTC. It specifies CASSQERANFYGYTF.

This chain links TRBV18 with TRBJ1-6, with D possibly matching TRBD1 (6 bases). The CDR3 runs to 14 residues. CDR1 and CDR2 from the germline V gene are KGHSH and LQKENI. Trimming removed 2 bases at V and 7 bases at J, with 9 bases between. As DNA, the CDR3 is TGTGCCAGCTCACCAAGGACAGTCAATTCACCCCTCCACTTT. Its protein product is CASSPRTVNSPLHF.

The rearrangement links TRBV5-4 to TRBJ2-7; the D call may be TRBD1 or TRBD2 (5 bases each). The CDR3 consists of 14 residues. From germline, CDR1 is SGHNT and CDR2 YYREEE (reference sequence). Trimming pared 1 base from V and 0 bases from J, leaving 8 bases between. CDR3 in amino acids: CASSLQGVSYEQYF. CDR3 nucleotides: TGTGCCAGCAGCTTGCAGGGAGTCTCCTACGAGCAGTACTTC.

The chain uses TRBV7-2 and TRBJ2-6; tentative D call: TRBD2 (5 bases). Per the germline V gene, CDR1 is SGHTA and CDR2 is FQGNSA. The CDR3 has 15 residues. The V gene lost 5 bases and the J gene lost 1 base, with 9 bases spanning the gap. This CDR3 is CASSPPGSGANVLTF. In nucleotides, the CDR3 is TGTGCCAGCAGCCCCCCGGGGTCTGGGGCCAACGTCCTGACTTTC. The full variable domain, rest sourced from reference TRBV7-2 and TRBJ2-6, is GAGVSQSPSNKVTEKGKDVELRCDPISGHTALYWYRQSLGQGLEFLIYFQGNSAPDKSGLPSDRFSAERTGGSVSTLTIQRTQQEDSAVYLCASSPPGSGANVLTFGAGSRLTVL.

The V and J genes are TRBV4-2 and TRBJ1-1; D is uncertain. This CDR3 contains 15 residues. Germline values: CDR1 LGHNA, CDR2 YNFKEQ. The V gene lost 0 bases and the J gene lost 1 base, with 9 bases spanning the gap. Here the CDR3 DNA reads TGTGCCAGCAGCCAAGAGATGAGAGGGAACACTGAAGCTTTCTTT. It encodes CASSQEMRGNTEAFF.

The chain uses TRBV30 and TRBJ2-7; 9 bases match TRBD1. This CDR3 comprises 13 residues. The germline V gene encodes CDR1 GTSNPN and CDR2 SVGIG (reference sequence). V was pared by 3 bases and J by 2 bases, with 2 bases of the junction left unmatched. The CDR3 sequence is CAWSRDRAYEQYF. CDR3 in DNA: TGTGCCTGGAGCCGGGACAGGGCCTACGAGCAGTACTTC.

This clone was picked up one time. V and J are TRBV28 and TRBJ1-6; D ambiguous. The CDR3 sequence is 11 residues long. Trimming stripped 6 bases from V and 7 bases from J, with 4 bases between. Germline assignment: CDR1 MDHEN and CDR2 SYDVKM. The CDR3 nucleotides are TGTGCCAGCAGCAGAAATTCACCCCTCCACTTT. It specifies CASSRNSPLHF.

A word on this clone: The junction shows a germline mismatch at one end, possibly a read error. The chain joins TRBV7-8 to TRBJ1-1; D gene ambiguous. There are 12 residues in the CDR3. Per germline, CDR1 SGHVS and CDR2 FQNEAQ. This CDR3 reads CASSLAGLPAFF. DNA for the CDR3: TGTGCCAGCAGCCTAGCCGGGCTCCCAGCTTTCTTT.

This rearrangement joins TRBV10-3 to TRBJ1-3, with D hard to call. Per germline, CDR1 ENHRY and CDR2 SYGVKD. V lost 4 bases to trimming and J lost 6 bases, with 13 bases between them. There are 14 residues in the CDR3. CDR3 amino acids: CAISVSFGENTIYF. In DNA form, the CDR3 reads TGTGCCATCAGTGTCAGTTTTGGAGAAAACACCATATATTTT.

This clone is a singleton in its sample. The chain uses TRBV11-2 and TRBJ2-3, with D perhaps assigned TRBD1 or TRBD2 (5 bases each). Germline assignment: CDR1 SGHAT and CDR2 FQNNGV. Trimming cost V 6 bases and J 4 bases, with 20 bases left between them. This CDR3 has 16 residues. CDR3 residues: CASSPNPFRDADTQYF. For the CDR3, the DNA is TGTGCCAGCAGTCCCAACCCATTCCGGGACGCAGATACGCAGTATTTT.